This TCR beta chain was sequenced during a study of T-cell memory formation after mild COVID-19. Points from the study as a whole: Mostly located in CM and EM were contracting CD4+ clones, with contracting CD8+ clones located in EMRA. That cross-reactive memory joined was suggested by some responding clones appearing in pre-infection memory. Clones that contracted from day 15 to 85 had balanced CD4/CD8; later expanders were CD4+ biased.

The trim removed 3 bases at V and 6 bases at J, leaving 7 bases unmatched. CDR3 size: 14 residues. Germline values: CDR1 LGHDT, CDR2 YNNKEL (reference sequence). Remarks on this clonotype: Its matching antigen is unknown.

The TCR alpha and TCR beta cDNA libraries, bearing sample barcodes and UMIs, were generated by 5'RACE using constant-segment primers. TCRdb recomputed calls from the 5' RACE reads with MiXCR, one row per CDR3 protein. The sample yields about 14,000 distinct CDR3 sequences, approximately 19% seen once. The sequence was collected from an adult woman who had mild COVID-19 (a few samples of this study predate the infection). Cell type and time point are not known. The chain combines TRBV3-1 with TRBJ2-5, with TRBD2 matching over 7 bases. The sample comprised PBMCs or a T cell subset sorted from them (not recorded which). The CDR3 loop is CASSHAGEVKTQYF. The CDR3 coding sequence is TGTGCCAGCAGCCATGCGGGGGAGGTAAAGACCCAGTACTTC.